This record concerns one T cell receptor (beta chain) sequence. This CDR3 is built from 15 residues. CDR1 is MGHRA and CDR2 is YSYEKL in the germline V gene. V lost 3 bases and J lost 4; bases outside the gene matches: 3. The data stem from a study of blood T cell repertoires in COVID-19. Sequenced by immunoSEQ multiplex PCR; TCRdb stores in-frame clones only, minus some. The table has 140,000 to 150,000 clones, roughly 90% seen once. The chain carries TRBV4-1 and TRBJ2-3, with TRBD2 matching 11 bases. The receptor comes from a man in his forties or fifties who had recovered from COVID-19. Sample: PBMCs or T cells enriched from blood (not recorded which). CDR3 in DNA: TGCGCCAGCAGCCAGACACTAGCGGGGGCAGATACGCAGTATTTT. This sequence encodes CASSQTLAGADTQYF.